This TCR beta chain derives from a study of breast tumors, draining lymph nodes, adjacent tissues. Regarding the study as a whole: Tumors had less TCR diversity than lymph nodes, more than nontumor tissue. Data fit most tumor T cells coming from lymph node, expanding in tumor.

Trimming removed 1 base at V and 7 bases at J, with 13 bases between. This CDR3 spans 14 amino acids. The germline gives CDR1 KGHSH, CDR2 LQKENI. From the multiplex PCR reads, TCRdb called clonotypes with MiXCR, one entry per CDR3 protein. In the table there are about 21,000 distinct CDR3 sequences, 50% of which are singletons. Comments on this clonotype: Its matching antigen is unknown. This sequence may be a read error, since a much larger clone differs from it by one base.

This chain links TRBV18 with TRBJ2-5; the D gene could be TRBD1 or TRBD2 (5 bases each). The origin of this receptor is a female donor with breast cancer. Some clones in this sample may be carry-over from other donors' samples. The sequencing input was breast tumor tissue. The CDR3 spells CASSPQGVQGTQYF. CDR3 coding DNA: TGTGCCAGCTCACCACAGGGAGTTCAGGGGACCCAGTACTTC.